A selection of T cell receptor beta chains follows, all from one sample in a study of spatial heterogeneity in lung cancer. TCRdb independently ran MiXCR on the 5' RACE reads; one entry per CDR3 protein. The table has tens of thousands of distinct CDR3 sequences, roughly 15% seen once; the top ten hold 50% to 65%. The sample consisted of PBMCs, taken at surgery. The receptors shown here come from a male donor with early-stage non-small cell lung cancer. Each CDR3 is given with its conserved first and last residue. The D gene is left open where the match is weak. Some rows mark clone size as missing; the rest say once, few, many or name a class of expanded clone.

clone size: .; J gene: TRBJ2-5; V gene: TRBV5-1; D gene: TRBD1; CDR3 protein: CASSLQGFQETQYF; CDR3 DNA: TGCGCCAGCAGCTTACAGGGGTTCCAAGAGACCCAGTACTTC
clone size: .; J gene: TRBJ1-4; V gene: TRBV24-1; D gene: .; CDR3 protein: CATSPGGLRPNEKLFF; CDR3 DNA: TGTGCCACCTCCCCCGGCGGGTTACGCCCTAATGAAAAACTGTTTTTT
clone size: few; J gene: TRBJ2-1; V gene: TRBV3-2; D gene: .; CDR3 protein: CASSQVGTLAGGDEQFF; CDR3 DNA: TGTGCCAGCAGCCAAGTAGGGACCCTAGCGGGAGGCGATGAGCAGTTCTTC
clone size: .; J gene: TRBJ1-5; V gene: TRBV28; D gene: .; CDR3 protein: CASSLGGQTSNQPQHF; CDR3 DNA: TGTGCCAGCAGTTTAGGGGGCCAGACTAGCAATCAGCCCCAGCATTTT
clone size: few; J gene: TRBJ1-4; V gene: TRBV2; D gene: TRBD1; CDR3 protein: CASNSQGANEKLFF; CDR3 DNA: TGTGCCAGCAATTCCCAGGGGGCTAATGAAAAACTGTTTTTT
clone size: medium-sized; J gene: TRBJ1-5; V gene: TRBV29-1; D gene: TRBD1; CDR3 protein: CSVRDRGGQPQHF; CDR3 DNA: TGCAGCGTGAGGGACAGGGGCGGCCAGCCCCAGCATTTT
clone size: few; J gene: TRBJ1-2; V gene: TRBV28; D gene: .; CDR3 protein: CASVDPNYGYTF; CDR3 DNA: TGTGCCAGCGTGGACCCTAACTATGGCTACACCTTC
clone size: .; J gene: TRBJ2-7; V gene: TRBV9; D gene: .; CDR3 protein: CASSVGFSATYEQYF; CDR3 DNA: TGTGCCAGCAGCGTAGGTTTTAGCGCAACCTACGAGCAGTACTTC
clone size: few; J gene: TRBJ1-5; V gene: TRBV3-1; D gene: TRBD1; CDR3 protein: CASSQRQGDQPQHF; CDR3 DNA: TGTGCCAGCAGCCAAAGGCAGGGGGATCAGCCCCAGCATTTT
clone size: .; J gene: TRBJ1-2; V gene: TRBV9; D gene: .; CDR3 protein: CASRLSPANYGYTF; CDR3 DNA: TGTGCCAGCAGACTTAGTCCGGCTAACTATGGCTACACCTTC
clone size: many; J gene: TRBJ1-1; V gene: TRBV6-1; D gene: TRBD1; CDR3 protein: CASNLGQGVTLRAFF; CDR3 DNA: TGTGCCAGCAACCTGGGACAGGGAGTAACACTGCGTGCTTTCTTT
clone size: few; J gene: TRBJ2-2; V gene: TRBV5-1; D gene: .; CDR3 protein: CASSDSGELFF; CDR3 DNA: TGCGCCAGCAGCGACAGCGGGGAGCTGTTTTTT
clone size: many; J gene: TRBJ2-7; V gene: TRBV4-2; D gene: TRBD2; CDR3 protein: CASSQELFSGSGYEQYF; CDR3 DNA: TGTGCCAGCAGCCAAGAACTTTTTAGCGGGAGCGGCTACGAGCAGTACTTC
clone size: .; J gene: TRBJ1-5; V gene: TRBV6-2/TRBV6-3; D gene: .; CDR3 protein: CASSEQGGNQPQHF; CDR3 DNA: TGTGCCAGCAGTGAACAGGGAGGCAATCAGCCCCAGCATTTT
clone size: few; J gene: TRBJ2-1; V gene: TRBV29-1; D gene: .; CDR3 protein: CSVEGGATALEQFF; CDR3 DNA: TGCAGCGTTGAAGGCGGGGCCACTGCCCTTGAGCAGTTCTTC
clone size: few; J gene: TRBJ2-7; V gene: TRBV2; D gene: .; CDR3 protein: CASSEVRTSYEQYF; CDR3 DNA: TGTGCCAGCAGTGAAGTTCGGACCTCCTACGAGCAGTACTTC
clone size: once; J gene: TRBJ2-3; V gene: TRBV7-8; D gene: TRBD2; CDR3 protein: CASSPRTSGRADTQYF; CDR3 DNA: TGTGCCAGCAGCCCTCGGACTAGCGGGAGGGCAGATACGCAGTATTTT
clone size: many; J gene: TRBJ2-1; V gene: TRBV10-2; D gene: TRBD2; CDR3 protein: CASSELGLAGVNEQFF; CDR3 DNA: TGCGCCAGCAGTGAGCTCGGACTAGCGGGAGTTAATGAGCAGTTCTTC
clone size: .; J gene: TRBJ1-6; V gene: TRBV4-2; D gene: .; CDR3 protein: CTSSQEVAGRNNSPLHF; CDR3 DNA: TGTACCAGCAGCCAAGAGGTAGCGGGACGCAATAATTCACCCCTCCACTTT
clone size: .; J gene: TRBJ2-6; V gene: TRBV6-6; D gene: TRBD1; CDR3 protein: CASSLRQGVSGANVLTF; CDR3 DNA: TGTGCCAGCAGTCTCCGACAGGGGGTCTCTGGGGCCAACGTCCTGACTTTC
clone size: many; J gene: TRBJ2-5; V gene: TRBV11-1; D gene: .; CDR3 protein: CASSLDWKTQYF; CDR3 DNA: TGTGCCAGCAGCTTAGACTGGAAGACCCAGTACTTC
clone size: medium-sized; J gene: TRBJ1-1; V gene: TRBV2; D gene: .; CDR3 protein: CASRANGDTEAFF; CDR3 DNA: TGTGCCAGCAGGGCCAACGGGGACACTGAAGCTTTCTTT
clone size: .; J gene: TRBJ1-2; V gene: TRBV7-9; D gene: .; CDR3 protein: CASSLVENGYTF; CDR3 DNA: TGTGCCAGCAGCTTAGTAGAAAATGGCTACACCTTC
clone size: many; J gene: TRBJ2-5; V gene: TRBV29-1; D gene: .; CDR3 protein: CSVERAEETQYF; CDR3 DNA: TGCAGCGTGGAGAGAGCGGAAGAGACCCAGTACTTC
clone size: .; J gene: TRBJ2-7; V gene: TRBV4-1; D gene: .; CDR3 protein: CASSQDAVPSYEQYF; CDR3 DNA: TGCGCCAGCAGCCAAGATGCGGTTCCCTCCTACGAGCAGTACTTC
clone size: few; J gene: TRBJ2-7; V gene: TRBV23-1; D gene: .; CDR3 protein: CASSRIARIFYEQYF; CDR3 DNA: TGCGCCAGCAGTCGGATCGCACGAATCTTCTACGAGCAGTACTTC
clone size: few; J gene: TRBJ2-7; V gene: TRBV6-2/TRBV6-3; D gene: TRBD1; CDR3 protein: CASRFMDRDEQYF; CDR3 DNA: TGTGCCAGCAGATTTATGGACAGGGACGAGCAGTACTTC
clone size: many; J gene: TRBJ2-7; V gene: TRBV19; D gene: .; CDR3 protein: CASSITGRLYEQYF; CDR3 DNA: TGTGCCAGTAGTATAACGGGACGGCTCTACGAGCAGTACTTC
clone size: few; J gene: TRBJ2-5; V gene: TRBV29-1; D gene: .; CDR3 protein: CSSKTGDAQETQYF; CDR3 DNA: TGCAGCTCTAAGACAGGTGATGCCCAAGAGACCCAGTACTTC
clone size: .; J gene: TRBJ2-7; V gene: TRBV20-1; D gene: TRBD2; CDR3 protein: CSAPRASGGLEQYF; CDR3 DNA: TGCAGTGCCCCTCGGGCTAGCGGGGGGCTCGAGCAGTACTTC
clone size: few; J gene: TRBJ2-1; V gene: TRBV11-2; D gene: TRBD1; CDR3 protein: CASSSGDRGFNEQFF; CDR3 DNA: TGTGCCAGCAGCTCAGGAGACAGGGGCTTTAATGAGCAGTTCTTC
clone size: many; J gene: TRBJ1-2; V gene: TRBV20-1; D gene: .; CDR3 protein: CSATDEANYGYTF; CDR3 DNA: TGCAGTGCTACCGACGAGGCAAACTATGGCTACACCTTC
clone size: few; J gene: TRBJ2-7; V gene: TRBV4-3; D gene: .; CDR3 protein: CASSQDRGRTFYEQYF; CDR3 DNA: TGCGCCAGCAGCCAAGATCGAGGGCGGACCTTCTACGAGCAGTACTTC
clone size: few; J gene: TRBJ2-3; V gene: TRBV20-1; D gene: .; CDR3 protein: CSAQPWGSSTDTQYF; CDR3 DNA: TGCAGTGCCCAGCCCTGGGGGTCGAGCACAGATACGCAGTATTTT
clone size: .; J gene: TRBJ2-1; V gene: TRBV25-1; D gene: TRBD1; CDR3 protein: CASSDPQTGNHEQFF; CDR3 DNA: TGTGCCAGCAGTGACCCTCAGACAGGGAACCATGAGCAGTTCTTC
clone size: few; J gene: TRBJ2-3; V gene: TRBV5-6; D gene: .; CDR3 protein: CASSRPEADTQYF; CDR3 DNA: TGTGCCAGCAGCCGGCCGGAGGCAGATACGCAGTATTTT
clone size: few; J gene: TRBJ1-5; V gene: TRBV20-1; D gene: .; CDR3 protein: CSAPGMGDQPQHF; CDR3 DNA: TGCAGTGCTCCAGGGATGGGCGATCAGCCCCAGCATTTT
clone size: .; J gene: TRBJ2-5; V gene: TRBV25-1; D gene: TRBD2; CDR3 protein: CASSDGGSETQYF; CDR3 DNA: TGTGCCAGCAGTGACGGGGGGTCAGAGACCCAGTACTTC
clone size: .; J gene: TRBJ1-2; V gene: TRBV28; D gene: .; CDR3 protein: CASEQDGGYTF; CDR3 DNA: TGTGCCAGTGAACAGGACGGGGGCTACACCTTC
clone size: many; J gene: TRBJ1-3; V gene: TRBV20-1; D gene: .; CDR3 protein: CSARQATGNTIYF; CDR3 DNA: TGCAGTGCTAGACAGGCTACGGGAAACACCATATATTTT
clone size: .; J gene: TRBJ2-7; V gene: TRBV25-1; D gene: .; CDR3 protein: CASSGDLYEQYF; CDR3 DNA: TGTGCCAGCAGCGGGGACCTCTACGAGCAGTACTTC
clone size: .; J gene: TRBJ2-5; V gene: TRBV24-1; D gene: .; CDR3 protein: CATSDFPGRAGETQYF; CDR3 DNA: TGTGCCACCAGTGATTTCCCCGGACGGGCTGGTGAGACCCAGTACTTC
clone size: many; J gene: TRBJ1-4; V gene: TRBV7-6; D gene: .; CDR3 protein: CASSRRGRAERGKEKLFF; CDR3 DNA: TGTGCCAGCAGCCGGCGGGGCAGGGCGGAGCGGGGGAAGGAAAAACTGTTTTTT
clone size: .; J gene: TRBJ2-6; V gene: TRBV11-2; D gene: .; CDR3 protein: CASSQVAMGANVLTF; CDR3 DNA: TGTGCCAGCAGCCAAGTGGCAATGGGGGCCAACGTCCTGACTTTC
clone size: .; J gene: TRBJ1-2; V gene: TRBV23-1; D gene: .; CDR3 protein: CASSQLTATVYGYTF; CDR3 DNA: TGCGCCAGCAGTCAATTAACTGCCACGGTCTATGGCTACACCTTC
clone size: many; J gene: TRBJ1-5; V gene: TRBV4-1; D gene: .; CDR3 protein: CASSQFRQDSNQPQHF; CDR3 DNA: TGCGCCAGCAGCCAATTTCGACAAGATAGCAATCAGCCCCAGCATTTT
clone size: few; J gene: TRBJ1-2; V gene: TRBV12-3/TRBV12-4; D gene: TRBD1; CDR3 protein: CASSTYRGRDYGYTF; CDR3 DNA: TGTGCCAGCAGTACCTACAGGGGGCGCGACTATGGCTACACCTTC
clone size: .; J gene: TRBJ2-1; V gene: TRBV29-1; D gene: .; CDR3 protein: CSVLLQTWGNEQFF; CDR3 DNA: TGCAGCGTTTTATTACAGACTTGGGGCAATGAGCAGTTCTTC
clone size: few; J gene: TRBJ2-3; V gene: TRBV24-1; D gene: .; CDR3 protein: CAVRRGPTDTQYF; CDR3 DNA: TGTGCCGTCCGTCGCGGCCCCACAGATACGCAGTATTTT